The 29 T cell receptor beta chains given below trace back to one sample, sequenced in a study of blood T cell repertoires in COVID-19. Here immunoSEQ multiplex PCR was the method, and the copy in TCRdb shows in-frame clones only, minus some. The sample includes some 190,000 clones, roughly 90% seen only once; the top ten take about 6.6%. The sequenced material came from peripheral blood. The source is a woman between 40 and 50 years old who had recovered from COVID-19.

This clone showed up just a few times. The chain uses TRBV11-1 and TRBJ2-5; D may be TRBD1 (6 bases). Trimming shortened V by 2 bases and J by 5 bases, and 18 bases separated the two germline ends. This CDR3 has 16 residues. Germline CDR1 reads SGHAT; CDR2 reads FQDESV (reference sequence). CDR3 region: CASSLMGLQGGETQYF. For the CDR3, the DNA is TGTGCCAGCAGCTTAATGGGCTTACAGGGCGGGGAGACCCAGTACTTC.

This chain uses TRBV12-3 or TRBV12-4 with TRBJ2-7; no firm D call. The V and J ends lost 2 bases and 2 bases respectively, with 7 bases between them. CDR3 length: 13 residues. The CDR3 sequence is CASSLTSAYEQYF. The DNA for the CDR3 is TGTGCCAGCAGTTTAACCAGTGCCTACGAGCAGTACTTC.

This chain uses TRBV28 with TRBJ2-7; 10 nucleotides line up with TRBD1. The germline V gene has CDR1 MDHEN and CDR2 SYDVKM. The V gene end was trimmed by 5 bases and the J gene end by 2 bases; junction bases not matched to a gene: 9. This CDR3 has 16 amino acids. CDR3 coding DNA: TGTGCCAGCAGTACTCCCAGGACAGGGGGAACCTACGAGCAGTACTTC. It is translated as CASSTPRTGGTYEQYF. The full variable domain, with the rest looked up from reference TRBV28 and TRBJ2-7, is DVKVTQSSRYLVKRTGEKVFLECVQDMDHENMFWYRQDPGLGLRLIYFSYDVKMKEKGDIPEGYSVSREKKERFSLILESASTNQTSMYLCASSTPRTGGTYEQYFGPGTRLTVT.

The V and J genes are TRBV9 and TRBJ1-1; 8 bases match TRBD1. Germline V CDR1 and CDR2: SGDLS, YYNGEE. The CDR3 sequence is 12 residues long. V lost 7 bases, J lost 1 base, and 0 bases stayed unmatched. CDR3 in DNA: TGTGCCAGCGGACAGGGGAACACTGAAGCTTTCTTT. Translating gives CASGQGNTEAFF. The full variable domain, with the rest looked up from reference TRBV9 and TRBJ1-1, is DSGVTQTPKHLITATGQRVTLRCSPRSGDLSVYWYQQSLDQGLQFLIQYYNGEERAKGNILERFSAQQFPDLHSELNLSSLELGDSALYFCASGQGNTEAFFGQGTRLTVV.

The chain is built from TRBV7-8 and TRBJ1-5; D may be TRBD1 (6 bases). Germline V gene sequence: CDR1 SGHVS, CDR2 FQNEAQ. The length of the CDR3 is 18 residues. Deletions cut 6 bases from V and 0 bases from J, with 21 bases between. Here the CDR3 DNA reads TGTGCCAGCAGAGCAGCGGTCGGGGGGCTTTATAGCAATCAGCCCCAGCATTTT. Translating gives CASRAAVGGLYSNQPQHF.

This chain uses TRBV6-5 with TRBJ1-3; perhaps TRBD1 as D (5 bases). The CDR3 spans 15 residues. V dropped 5 bases and J dropped 1 base, with 12 bases sitting between them. Looked up from germline, CDR1 is MNHEY and CDR2 is SVGAGI. The CDR3 is CASSPVGQSGNTIYF. CDR3 DNA sequence: TGTGCCAGCAGTCCGGTGGGGCAGTCTGGAAACACCATATATTTT.

The rearrangement joins TRBV18 to TRBJ2-3; TRBD1 agrees at 9 bases. Trimming at V came to 5 bases and at J to 4 bases, leaving 4 bases not matched to a gene. This CDR3 is 14 amino acids long. Germline V gene lookup returns CDR1 KGHSH and CDR2 LQKENI. This chain's CDR3 is CASSATGGADTQYF. The CDR3 nucleotides are TGTGCCAGCTCAGCAACAGGGGGCGCAGATACGCAGTATTTT.

This clone was found once. The V and J genes are TRBV4-1 and TRBJ1-5; D remains ambiguous. The CDR3 length is 16 residues. V lost 0 bases and J 6 bases, leaving 15 bases between the germline ends. Germline CDR1 and CDR2: MGHRA and YSYEKL. CDR3 amino acids: CASSQDRSPSSQPQHF. CDR3 bases: TGCGCCAGCAGCCAAGATCGAAGCCCATCGAGTCAGCCCCAGCATTTT.

The chain links TRBV9 to TRBJ2-2; 9 bases line up with TRBD1. The junction had 11 bases not matched to a gene; V was cut back by 0 bases and J by 5 bases. Per the germline V gene, CDR1 is SGDLS and CDR2 is YYNGEE. The CDR3 extends over 18 amino acids. CDR3 in amino acids: CASSVELPVTGGTGELFF. CDR3 sequence (DNA): TGTGCCAGCAGCGTAGAGTTGCCGGTGACAGGGGGAACCGGGGAGCTGTTTTTT.

This clone was detected a few times. CDR3 amino acids: CASSLGASIQGQNTEAFF. In DNA, the CDR3 is TGCGCCAGCAGCTTGGGTGCCTCGATCCAGGGCCAGAACACTGAAGCTTTCTTT. The chain links TRBV5-1 to TRBJ1-1; tentatively, D is TRBD1 (5 bases). In germline, CDR1 is SGHRS, CDR2 YFSETQ. V dropped 0 bases and J dropped 1 base, with 19 bases sitting between them. The CDR3 extends over 18 amino acids. Looking up the rest from reference TRBV5-1 and TRBJ1-1 gives the full variable domain: KAGVTQTPRYLIKTRGQQVTLSCSPISGHRSVSWYQQTPGQGLQFLFEYFSETQRNKGNFPGRFSGRQFSNSRSEMNVSTLELGDSALYLCASSLGASIQGQNTEAFFGQGTRLTVV.

The V call is TRBV5-4, the J call TRBJ1-1; weak D call: TRBD1 (5 bases). Germline CDR1 and CDR2: SGHNT and YYREEE (reference sequence). This CDR3 is built from 11 residues. V lost 3 bases and J 8 bases, leaving 8 bases between the germline ends. In DNA, the CDR3 is TGTGCCAGCAGCTCCGACAGAGAAGCTTTCTTT. It is translated as CASSSDREAFF.

The chain joins TRBV7-2 to TRBJ2-1, with TRBD1 matching over 10 bases. Germline assignment: CDR1 SGHTA and CDR2 FQGNSA. V lost 5 bases and J lost 7; bases outside the gene matches: 11. CDR3 length: 16 residues. CDR3 nucleotide sequence: TGTGCCAGCAGCGCGTCCCCCCCGGGACAGGGGAATGAGCAGTTCTTC. Amino acids: CASSASPPGQGNEQFF.

This clone has a handful of counts. J is TRBJ1-5 and V is TRBV6-5, with 7 positions matching TRBD1. The V gene's germline CDR1 is MNHEY and CDR2 SVGAGI. V lost 7 bases, J lost 3 bases, and 3 bases stayed unmatched. The CDR3 is 13 amino acids. The DNA for the CDR3 is TGTGCCAGCACAACAGGGGACAATCAGCCCCAGCATTTT. Its translation: CASTTGDNQPQHF.

CDR3 sequence: CASSGGLGAEAFF. The CDR3 DNA is TGTGCCAGCAGCGGGGGGCTGGGCGCTGAAGCTTTCTTT. The chain uses TRBV2 and TRBJ1-1, with D possibly TRBD1 on 6 matching bases. The CDR3 covers 13 residues. Germline V gene data show CDR1 as SNHLY and CDR2 as FYNNEI. V dropped 6 bases and J dropped 6 bases, with 14 bases sitting between them.

The V and J genes are TRBV11-2 and TRBJ2-1; a possible D gene is TRBD2 (6 bases). The CDR3 contains 14 residues. V was cut by 3 bases and J by 6 bases, with 12 bases left in between. The V gene's germline CDR1 is SGHAT and CDR2 FQNNGV. CDR3 region: CASSFSLASNEQFF. The CDR3 nucleotides are TGTGCCAGCAGCTTTTCACTAGCCAGCAATGAGCAGTTCTTC.

CDR3 bases: TGTGCCAGCAGTTTGGCTTTAGGGGGCAACTATGGCTACACCTTC. Amino acid sequence: CASSLALGGNYGYTF. This sequence joins TRBV28 and TRBJ1-2; 7 nucleotides align to TRBD1. The CDR3 covers 15 residues. The V and J ends lost 3 bases and 2 bases, in that order; junction bases with no gene match: 6. Germline V lookup: CDR1 MDHEN, CDR2 SYDVKM.

V is TRBV6-2 or TRBV6-3 and J is TRBJ2-3; a possible D gene is TRBD2 (7 bases). Germline V CDR1 and CDR2: MNHEY, SVGEGT. The CDR3 is 20 residues long. V was cut by 6 bases and J by 1 base, with 29 bases left in between. The CDR3 here is CASSQTPYGLAEGGTDTQYF. In DNA, the CDR3 is TGTGCCAGCAGCCAAACACCTTACGGTCTAGCGGAGGGGGGCACAGATACGCAGTATTTT.

The V call is TRBV7-2, the J call TRBJ2-1, with 8 bases lining up with TRBD2. The germline gives CDR1 SGHTA, CDR2 FQGNSA. This CDR3 is 16 amino acids long. With V trimmed by 5 bases and J by 7 bases, 13 bases remained unmatched. Here the CDR3 reads CASSPSISGRRNEQFF. In DNA, the CDR3 is TGTGCCAGCAGCCCGTCGATCAGCGGGAGACGGAATGAGCAGTTCTTC.

This clone came up a few times. CDR3 in DNA: TGTGCCAGCAGCGTCCGGGACTATGCCTACGAGCAGTACTTC. Its protein is CASSVRDYAYEQYF. The genes are TRBV7-2 and TRBJ2-7; 7 nucleotides agree with TRBD2. The J segment lost 2 bases and the V segment lost 5 bases, leaving 6 bases of the junction unmatched. This CDR3 spans 14 amino acids. Looked up from germline, CDR1 is SGHTA and CDR2 is FQGNSA.

This chain links TRBV5-1 with TRBJ1-3; TRBD1 matches at 8 bases. The germline CDR1 and CDR2 sequences are SGHRS and YFSETQ. Trimming at V came to 3 bases and at J to 2 bases, leaving 1 base not matched to a gene. CDR3 length equals 14 residues. CDR3 DNA: TGCGCCAGCAGCTCCAGGGGGCCTGGAAACACCATATATTTT. It codes for CASSSRGPGNTIYF.

The chain couples TRBV18 to TRBJ1-1; 10 nucleotides agree with TRBD1. CDR1 is KGHSH, CDR2 LQKENI, per germline. This CDR3 is built from 15 residues. The ends lost 4 bases at V and 3 bases at J; junction bases unmatched: 5. The CDR3 DNA follows: TGTGCCAGCTCACTTACCGGGACAGGGGACACTGAAGCTTTCTTT. Protein: CASSLTGTGDTEAFF.

The V call is TRBV6-1, the J call TRBJ2-7, with a tentative D call TRBD1 (6 bases). V was clipped by 1 base and J by 2 bases, with 6 bases between them. The CDR3 extends over 13 amino acids. The germline CDR1 and CDR2 sequences are MNHNS and SASEGT. CDR3 amino acids: CASSEGTAYEQYF. Here the CDR3 DNA reads TGTGCCAGCAGTGAAGGGACAGCCTACGAGCAGTACTTC.

CDR3 DNA sequence: TGTGCCAGCAGCTGGACGGGAGGAGGACCCGAAAAACTGTTTTTT. Translating it yields CASSWTGGGPEKLFF. The chain combines TRBV28 with TRBJ1-4; D not resolved. V shed 6 bases and J shed 8 bases, with 19 bases lying between them. Per the germline V gene, CDR1 is MDHEN and CDR2 is SYDVKM. The CDR3 has 15 amino acids. The full variable domain, in which reference TRBV28 and TRBJ1-4 provide the parts outside the CDR3, is DVKVTQSSRYLVKRTGEKVFLECVQDMDHENMFWYRQDPGLGLRLIYFSYDVKMKEKGDIPEGYSVSREKKERFSLILESASTNQTSMYLCASSWTGGGPEKLFFGSGTQLSVL.

The chain carries TRBV14 and TRBJ1-1; possibly TRBD1 for D (5 bases). Germline V CDR1 and CDR2: SGHDN, FVKESK. The CDR3 consists of 14 residues. Trimming stripped 3 bases from V and 1 base from J, with 9 bases between. The CDR3 sequence: CASSHPGWNTEAFF. CDR3 nucleotides: TGTGCCAGCAGCCACCCAGGGTGGAACACTGAAGCTTTCTTT.

This chain joins TRBV4-3 and TRBJ1-1, with TRBD1 matching over 7 bases. Trimming cost V 2 bases and J 5 bases; bases outside gene matches: 8. The CDR3 totals 15 residues. Germline lookup yields CDR1 LGHNA and CDR2 YSLEER. In DNA, the CDR3 is TGCGCCAGCAGCCAACGGACAGGCCCCCTTACTGAAGCTTTCTTT. This gives the protein CASSQRTGPLTEAFF.

The rearrangement uses TRBV29-1 and TRBJ2-3; the match to TRBD2 covers 8 bases. The germline gives CDR1 SQVTM, CDR2 ANQGSEA. The length of the CDR3 is 15 residues. With 5 bases clipped from V and 0 bases from J, the junction kept 7 bases outside the gene matches. As DNA, the CDR3 is TGCAGCGTTTCCCGGGGGGGCACTAGCACAGATACGCAGTATTTT. Amino acid sequence: CSVSRGGTSTDTQYF.

The gene calls are TRBV20-1 and TRBJ2-1; TRBD2 matches at 7 bases. The CDR3 spans 16 residues. The germline V gene has CDR1 DFQATT and CDR2 SNEGSKA (reference sequence). The V and J ends lost 3 bases and 7 bases, in that order; junction bases with no gene match: 15. CDR3 coding DNA: TGCAGTGCTAGTAGCCGACAGTACTCGGGGGGTAATGAGCAGTTCTTC. This gives the protein CSASSRQYSGGNEQFF.

This clone was found a few times. The chain is built from TRBV2 and TRBJ2-7; D is ambiguous. The CDR3 is 13 amino acids. V gave up 6 bases and J gave up 2 bases, with 11 bases separating them. CDR1 is SNHLY and CDR2 is FYNNEI in the germline V gene. The CDR3 spells CASSPTETYEQYF. Written as DNA, the CDR3 is TGTGCCAGCAGCCCGACGGAGACCTACGAGCAGTACTTC. Full variable domain (missing parts from reference TRBV2 and TRBJ2-7): EPEVTQTPSHQVTQMGQEVILRCVPISNHLYFYWYRQILGQKVEFLVSFYNNEISEKSEIFDDQFSVERPDGSNFTLKIRSTKLEDSAMYFCASSPTETYEQYFGPGTRLTVT.

The genes are TRBV15 and TRBJ1-3; a weak D match, TRBD1 (5 bases). Germline V CDR1 and CDR2: LNHNV, YYDKDF (reference sequence). Trimming left V 0 bases short and J 4 bases short, with 7 bases between. This CDR3 has 14 residues. The CDR3 coding sequence is TGTGCCACCAGCAGAGATAGACAGGGAAACACCATATATTTT. Translation gives CATSRDRQGNTIYF.